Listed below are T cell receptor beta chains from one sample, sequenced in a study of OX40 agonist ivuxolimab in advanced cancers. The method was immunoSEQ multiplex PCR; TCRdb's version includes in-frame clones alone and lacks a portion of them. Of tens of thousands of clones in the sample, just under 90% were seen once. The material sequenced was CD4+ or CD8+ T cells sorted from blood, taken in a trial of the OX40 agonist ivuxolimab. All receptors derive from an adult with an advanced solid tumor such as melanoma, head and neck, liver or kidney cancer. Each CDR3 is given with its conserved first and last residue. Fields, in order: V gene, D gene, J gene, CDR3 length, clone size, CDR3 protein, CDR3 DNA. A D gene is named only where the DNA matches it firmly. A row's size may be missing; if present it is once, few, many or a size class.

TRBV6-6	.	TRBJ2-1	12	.	CASNPGGLEQFF	TGTGCCAGCAACCCCGGGGGTCTTGAGCAGTTCTTC
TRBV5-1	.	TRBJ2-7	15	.	CEQTRGSPESYEQYF	TGCGAACAAACGAGGGGCAGCCCCGAATCCTACGAGCAGTACTTC
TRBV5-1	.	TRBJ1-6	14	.	CASSLVQRNSPLHF	TGCGCCAGCAGCTTGGTACAGCGTAATTCACCCCTCCACTTT
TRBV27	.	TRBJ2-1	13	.	CASSLGDMREQFF	TGTGCCAGCAGTTTAGGTGACATGCGCGAGCAGTTCTTC
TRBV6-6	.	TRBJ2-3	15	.	CASIFGGLSTDTQYF	TGTGCCAGCATTTTCGGGGGCCTTAGCACAGATACGCAGTATTTT
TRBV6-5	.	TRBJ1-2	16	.	CASSYSRAGGFEGYTF	TGTGCCAGCAGTTACTCGAGGGCCGGGGGCTTCGAAGGCTACACCTTC
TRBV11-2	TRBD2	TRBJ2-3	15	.	CASSLGAGDTDTQYF	TGTGCCAGCAGCTTAGGAGCGGGAGATACAGATACGCAGTATTTT
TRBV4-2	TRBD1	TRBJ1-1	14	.	CASSPTGGDTEAFF	TGTGCCAGCAGCCCGACAGGGGGCGACACTGAAGCTTTCTTT
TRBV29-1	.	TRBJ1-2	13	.	CSIHGTSRRGYTF	TGCAGCATACACGGGACATCCCGGCGGGGCTACACCTTC
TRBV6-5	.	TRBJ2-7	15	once	CASSLTGTVRHEQYF	TGTGCCAGCAGCCTGACCGGGACGGTGCGCCACGAGCAGTACTTC
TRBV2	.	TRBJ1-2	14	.	CASSERGGNYGYTF	TGTGCCAGCAGTGAACGCGGAGGGAACTATGGCTACACCTTC
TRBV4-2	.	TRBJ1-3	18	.	CASSQDDTLLGEGNTIYF	TGTGCCAGCAGCCAAGACGATACACTCCTAGGGGAAGGAAACACCATATATTTT
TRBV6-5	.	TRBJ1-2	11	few	CASTWGGGYTF	TGTGCCAGCACTTGGGGAGGGGGCTACACCTTC
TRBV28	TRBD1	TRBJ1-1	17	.	CASSEPGQGVRNTEAFF	TGTGCCAGCAGTGAACCGGGACAGGGTGTAAGGAACACTGAAGCTTTCTTT
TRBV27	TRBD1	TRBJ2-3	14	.	CASSFWTGADTQYF	TGTGCCAGCAGTTTCTGGACAGGTGCAGATACGCAGTATTTT
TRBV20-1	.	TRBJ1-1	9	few	CSAGTEAFF	TGCAGTGCGGGGACTGAAGCTTTCTTT
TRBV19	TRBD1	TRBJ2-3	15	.	CASSIDFQGADTQYF	TGTGCCAGTAGTATAGATTTCCAGGGGGCAGATACGCAGTATTTT
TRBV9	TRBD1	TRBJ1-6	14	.	CASSKGGGRSPLHF	TGTGCCAGCAGCAAAGGGGGCGGGAGATCACCCCTCCACTTT
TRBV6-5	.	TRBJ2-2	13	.	CASSYNIGRGAVF	TGTGCCAGCAGTTACAACATTGGGCGGGGAGCTGTTTTT
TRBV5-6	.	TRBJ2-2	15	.	CASSLGRGVAGELFF	TGTGCCAGCAGCTTGGGGCGAGGGGTCGCCGGGGAGCTGTTTTTT
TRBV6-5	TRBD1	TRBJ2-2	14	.	CASSYPGGFGELFF	TGTGCCAGCAGTTACCCAGGGGGTTTCGGGGAGCTGTTTTTT
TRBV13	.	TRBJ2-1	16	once	CASSLGLSRGVNEQFF	TGTGCCAGCAGCTTAGGGTTGAGCAGGGGAGTAAATGAGCAGTTCTTC
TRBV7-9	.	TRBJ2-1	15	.	CASSPLWGGPNEQFF	TGTGCCAGCAGCCCCCTATGGGGGGGGCCTAATGAGCAGTTCTTC
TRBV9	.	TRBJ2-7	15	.	CASSVAAGEGCEQYF	TGTGCCAGCAGCGTAGCGGCAGGGGAAGGCTGCGAGCAGTACTTC
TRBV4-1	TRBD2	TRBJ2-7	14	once	CASSPSGRSVEQYF	TGCGCCAGCAGCCCTAGCGGGAGGTCCGTCGAGCAGTACTTC
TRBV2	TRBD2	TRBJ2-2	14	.	CASSRDYNTGELFF	TGTGCCAGCTCCCGGGACTACAACACCGGGGAGCTGTTTTTT
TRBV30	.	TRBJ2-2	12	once	CAFQERSGELFF	TGTGCCTTCCAGGAGAGGTCCGGGGAGCTGTTTTTT
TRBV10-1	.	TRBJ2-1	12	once	CASKIVYNEQFF	TGCGCCAGCAAGATCGTCTACAATGAGCAGTTCTTC
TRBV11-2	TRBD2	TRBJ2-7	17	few	CASSLDQGLAGGYEQYF	TGTGCCAGCAGCTTAGACCAGGGACTAGCGGGAGGGTACGAGCAGTACTTC
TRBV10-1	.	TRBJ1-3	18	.	CASSESDPGSRLGNTIYF	TGCGCCAGCAGTGAGTCGGATCCGGGCAGCCGGCTCGGAAACACCATATATTTT
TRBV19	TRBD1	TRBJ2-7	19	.	CASSIDGLQPRTGRYEQYF	TGTGCCAGTAGTATAGATGGACTTCAACCGAGGACAGGGAGGTACGAGCAGTACTTC
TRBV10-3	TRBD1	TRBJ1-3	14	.	CAILDRATGNTIYF	TGTGCCATCCTGGACAGGGCAACTGGAAACACCATATATTTT
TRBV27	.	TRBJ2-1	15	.	CASSTTSASYNEQFF	TGTGCCAGCAGTACAACTTCGGCGTCCTACAATGAGCAGTTCTTC
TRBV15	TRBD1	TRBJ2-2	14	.	CATSDRGDTGELFF	TGTGCCACCAGCGACAGGGGCGACACCGGGGAGCTGTTTTTT
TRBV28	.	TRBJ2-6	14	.	CASSPNGWANVLTF	TGTGCCAGCAGTCCGAACGGCTGGGCCAACGTCCTGACTTTC
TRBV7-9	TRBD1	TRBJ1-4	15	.	CASSPGGTGSEKLFF	TGTGCCAGCAGCCCGGGTGGGACAGGGAGCGAAAAACTGTTTTTT
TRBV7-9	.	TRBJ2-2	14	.	CASSSREWAGELFF	TGTGCCAGCAGCTCCAGGGAATGGGCCGGGGAGCTGTTTTTT